Below, 28 T cell receptor beta chains from the same sample are listed, as sequenced in a study of blood T cell repertoires in COVID-19. Only in-frame clones appear in the TCRdb table, and some are missing; sequencing was by immunoSEQ multiplex PCR. The table lists around 290,000 clones, about 93% of them singletons. The sequenced sample was PBMCs or T cells enriched from blood (not recorded which). All receptors come from a woman aged 25 to 45 who had recovered from COVID-19.

This chain joins TRBV28 and TRBJ1-2, with a possible D match to TRBD1 (6 bases). Germline V gene lookup returns CDR1 MDHEN and CDR2 SYDVKM. This CDR3 comprises 12 residues. V gave up 10 bases and J gave up 7 bases, with 16 bases separating them. CDR3 in amino acids: CATNTGLIGYTF. The CDR3 coding sequence is TGTGCCACCAATACAGGGCTTATTGGCTACACCTTC.

V is TRBV13 and J is TRBJ1-2, with 7 positions matching TRBD1. There are 14 residues in the CDR3. With 2 bases clipped from V and 8 bases from J, the junction kept 8 bases outside the gene matches. CDR1 is PRHDT and CDR2 is FYEKMQ in the germline V gene (reference sequence). The CDR3 loop is CASSLQGGVWGYTF. The CDR3, as DNA: TGTGCCAGCAGCTTACAAGGGGGCGTCTGGGGCTACACCTTC.

V usage is TRBV28 and J usage is TRBJ1-3; no clear D. The germline V gene has CDR1 MDHEN and CDR2 SYDVKM. V was trimmed by 6 bases and J by 2 bases, leaving 11 bases between them. The CDR3 covers 14 residues. The CDR3 nucleotides are TGTGCCAGCAGGGAACAGTGGGCTGGAAACACCATATATTTT. Protein product: CASREQWAGNTIYF.

In its sample, this clone was seen a few times. The chain has TRBV21-1 and TRBJ2-2; the table calls TRBD2, which could not be checked here. TRBV21-1 is listed as a pseudogene. The CDR3 consists of 16 residues. DNA for the CDR3: TGTGCCAGCAGCCTCCGAGCGGACCAGAACACCGGGGAGCTGTTTTTT. Its translation: CASSLRADQNTGELFF.

The V gene is TRBV6-5, the J gene TRBJ1-2, with 10 bases matching TRBD1. Germline CDR1 MNHEY, CDR2 SVGAGI. With 11 bases clipped from V and 4 bases from J, the junction kept 7 bases outside the gene matches. This CDR3 spans 13 amino acids. CDR3 in amino acids: CAVMTGGAYGYTF. CDR3 nucleotide sequence: TGTGCCGTAATGACAGGGGGCGCCTATGGCTACACCTTC.

The chain recombines TRBV3-1 (or the pseudogene TRBV3-2) with TRBJ1-5; no clear D gene. Trimming left V 2 bases short and J 1 base short, with 9 bases between. Per the germline V gene, CDR1 is LGHDT and CDR2 is YNNKEL (reference sequence). This CDR3 is built from 15 residues. The CDR3 sequence: CASSQSPVSNQPQHF. In DNA form, the CDR3 reads TGTGCCAGCAGCCAATCACCAGTGAGCAATCAGCCCCAGCATTTT.

The chain recombines TRBV4-3 with TRBJ2-3; TRBD2 matches 15 bases. The CDR3 has 18 residues. Germline CDR1 is LGHNA and CDR2 is YSLEER. The ends lost 4 bases at V and 2 bases at J; junction bases unmatched: 7. Here the CDR3 reads CASSPERTSGRATDTQYF. The CDR3 DNA reads TGCGCCAGCAGCCCCGAGAGGACTAGCGGGAGGGCCACAGATACGCAGTATTTT.

This chain connects TRBV28 to TRBJ1-5, with 12 bases fitting TRBD1. The germline gives CDR1 MDHEN, CDR2 SYDVKM. The CDR3 has 16 residues. V dropped 3 bases and J dropped 5; count of bases not matched to a gene: 5. The CDR3 nucleotides read TGTGCCAGCAGTTTTACCGGGACAGGGGGCTATCAGCCCCAGCATTTT. This translates into CASSFTGTGGYQPQHF.

The rearrangement joins TRBV6-5 to TRBJ2-2, with 11 bases lining up with TRBD1. Germline CDR1 MNHEY, CDR2 SVGAGI. J was trimmed by 4 bases and V by 6 bases; bases with no gene match: 1. The CDR3 is 14 residues long. CDR3 nucleotide sequence: TGTGCCAGCAGGGACAGGGGGCTCACCGGGGAGCTGTTTTTT. Protein: CASRDRGLTGELFF.

This chain joins TRBV7-9 and TRBJ1-1, with TRBD1 matching over 8 bases. The CDR3 consists of 16 residues. J was trimmed by 4 bases and V by 4 bases; bases with no gene match: 11. The germline V gene has CDR1 SEHNR and CDR2 FQNEAQ (reference sequence). DNA for the CDR3: TGTGCCAGCAGCTCGCTTATCGGACAGGGCGGCACTGAAGCTTTCTTT. This sequence encodes CASSSLIGQGGTEAFF.

The CDR3 protein is CASSKGLVQETQYF. The CDR3 bases are TGTGCCAGCAGTAAGGGACTAGTCCAAGAGACCCAGTACTTC. The gene calls are TRBV6-2 or TRBV6-3 and TRBJ2-5; 8 bases fit TRBD2. V lost 5 bases and J lost 1; bases outside the gene matches: 3. Germline values: CDR1 MNHEY, CDR2 SVGEGT. This CDR3 has 14 amino acids.

V usage is TRBV7-2 and J usage is TRBJ2-7; 8 bases are a match to TRBD1. This CDR3 has 14 amino acids. Germline V gene lookup returns CDR1 SGHTA and CDR2 FQGNSA. The V segment lost 6 bases and the J segment 3 bases; nucleotides outside the gene matches: 7. The CDR3 region is CASSGTGGFYEQYF. CDR3 DNA sequence: TGTGCCAGCAGTGGGACAGGAGGATTCTACGAGCAGTACTTC.

The V call is TRBV4-3, the J call TRBJ2-7; TRBD2 matches 7 bases. V lost 1 base and J lost 4; bases outside the gene matches: 7. Per the germline V gene, CDR1 is LGHNA and CDR2 is YSLEER. This CDR3 contains 15 residues. The CDR3 protein is CASSQVAGDVYEQYF. Written as DNA, the CDR3 is TGCGCCAGCAGCCAAGTAGCGGGCGACGTTTACGAGCAGTACTTC.

The gene calls are TRBV29-1 and TRBJ1-4, with unresolved D. V dropped 7 bases and J dropped 7 bases, with 22 bases sitting between them. The CDR3 runs 15 residues. Germline CDR1 SQVTM, CDR2 ANQGSEA. CDR3 residues: CSAHTAGSSGEKLFF. DNA of the CDR3: TGCAGCGCCCATACGGCCGGGTCTTCGGGTGAAAAACTGTTTTTT.

Worth noting for this clone: The same CDR3 also results from other DNA sequences found in this sample. V is TRBV5-6 and J is TRBJ2-7; 8 bases align to TRBD2. Trimming at V came to 0 bases and at J to 4 bases, leaving 3 bases not matched to a gene. Germline V gene lookup returns CDR1 SGHDT and CDR2 YYEEEE. The CDR3 runs 14 residues. The CDR3 loop is CASSLEGLAYEQYF. The CDR3 coding sequence is TGTGCCAGCAGCTTGGAAGGACTAGCTTACGAGCAGTACTTC.

This chain joins TRBV6-5 and TRBJ1-1, with D unresolved. With 0 bases removed from V and 2 bases from J, the gap between germline ends came to 4 bases. Germline lookup yields CDR1 MNHEY and CDR2 SVGAGI. This CDR3 is built from 13 residues. CDR3 coding DNA: TGTGCCAGCAGTTACTCAACTAACACTGAAGCTTTCTTT. Protein sequence: CASSYSTNTEAFF.

The CDR3 sequence: CASSLRQGHGEKLFF. The DNA of the CDR3 is TGCGCCAGCAGCCTACGACAGGGCCATGGTGAAAAACTGTTTTTT. V usage is TRBV23-1 and J usage is TRBJ1-4; TRBD1 matches at 7 bases. TRBV23-1 qualifies as an ORF whose function is uncertain. This CDR3 has 15 residues. Losses at the gene ends were 6 bases for V and 7 bases for J; bases not matched to a gene: 11.

V usage is TRBV18 and J usage is TRBJ2-3; TRBD2 is a possible D gene (5 bases). V was shortened by 3 bases and J by 0 bases, with 19 bases between the two germline ends. Looked up from germline, CDR1 is KGHSH and CDR2 is LQKENI. The CDR3 has 18 amino acids. CDR3 DNA: TGTGCCAGCTCACCGCGGAACCCGGGAAAAACGAGCACAGATACGCAGTATTTT. Its protein is CASSPRNPGKTSTDTQYF.

The rearrangement joins TRBV28 to TRBJ2-1, with TRBD2 matching over 8 bases. With V trimmed by 8 bases and J by 2 bases, 11 bases remained unmatched. The CDR3 has 16 residues. The germline V gene encodes CDR1 MDHEN and CDR2 SYDVKM. The CDR3 nucleotides read TGTGCCAGCCCCCCGGGAGCGGGAGACGCCTACAATGAGCAGTTCTTC. Translation gives CASPPGAGDAYNEQFF. The variable domain in full, with the rest retrieved from reference TRBV28 and TRBJ2-1, is DVKVTQSSRYLVKRTGEKVFLECVQDMDHENMFWYRQDPGLGLRLIYFSYDVKMKEKGDIPEGYSVSREKKERFSLILESASTNQTSMYLCASPPGAGDAYNEQFFGPGTRLTVL.

The V gene is TRBV29-1, the J gene TRBJ2-7, with TRBD1 identical over 7 bases. After removal of 0 bases from V and 2 bases from J, the junction contained 4 bases not matched to a gene. CDR1 is SQVTM, CDR2 ANQGSEA, per germline. This CDR3 is built from 14 residues. CDR3 sequence reads: CSVEDRQGTYEQYF. The CDR3 region has the DNA TGCAGCGTTGAAGATCGACAGGGCACCTACGAGCAGTACTTC.

The sample holds one count of this clone. V usage is TRBV10-3 and J usage is TRBJ1-5, with D perhaps matching TRBD1 (5 bases). With 2 bases removed from V and 2 bases from J, the gap between germline ends came to 10 bases. Germline CDR1 reads ENHRY; CDR2 reads SYGVKD. CDR3 length: 15 residues. CDR3 residues: CAISEVGQGNQPQHF. CDR3 bases: TGTGCCATCAGTGAGGTGGGGCAGGGCAATCAGCCCCAGCATTTT.

The chain recombines TRBV6-5 with TRBJ1-2; no firm D call. V was trimmed by 5 bases and J by 4 bases, leaving 5 bases between them. Germline loops: CDR1 MNHEY, CDR2 SVGAGI. The length of the CDR3 is 11 residues. This chain's CDR3 is CASSMSYGYTF. In DNA form, the CDR3 reads TGTGCCAGCAGTATGAGCTATGGCTACACCTTC.

This sequence joins TRBV2 and TRBJ2-5, with 7 bases aligning to TRBD1. Germline CDR1 and CDR2: SNHLY and FYNNEI. CDR3 length: 12 amino acids. V trimming: 7 bases; J trimming: 7 bases; junction bases outside the gene matches: 6. CDR3 sequence: CASNRGLGTQYF. In DNA, the CDR3 is TGTGCCAGCAATAGGGGGCTAGGGACCCAGTACTTC.

V gene TRBV6-1 combines with J gene TRBJ1-5; the D gene is possibly TRBD1 (6 bases). Germline V lookup: CDR1 MNHNS, CDR2 SASEGT. This CDR3 comprises 17 residues. Trimming shortened V by 3 bases and J by 3 bases, and 18 bases separated the two germline ends. This chain's CDR3 is CASSEGGALRNNQPQHF. CDR3 sequence (DNA): TGTGCCAGCAGTGAGGGGGGGGCCCTTCGAAACAATCAGCCCCAGCATTTT.

The V and J genes are TRBV7-2 and TRBJ2-7, with D possibly TRBD2 on 6 matching bases. Germline loops: CDR1 SGHTA, CDR2 FQGNSA. The CDR3 has 15 residues. Deletions cut 5 bases from V and 2 bases from J, with 16 bases between. CDR3: CASSTLVSGPYEQYF. The CDR3 DNA reads TGTGCCAGCAGCACCCTAGTCAGCGGGCCCTACGAGCAGTACTTC. Based on the CDR3 plus reference TRBV7-2 and TRBJ2-7, the full variable domain is GAGVSQSPSNKVTEKGKDVELRCDPISGHTALYWYRQSLGQGLEFLIYFQGNSAPDKSGLPSDRFSAERTGGSVSTLTIQRTQQEDSAVYLCASSTLVSGPYEQYFGPGTRLTVT.

Points on this clone: Other nucleotide sequences in the sample specify the same CDR3. The rearrangement links TRBV9 to TRBJ1-1; the D gene is possibly TRBD1 (5 bases). This CDR3 spans 14 amino acids. The germline gives CDR1 SGDLS, CDR2 YYNGEE. The ends were cut back, 2 bases at V and 1 base at J, with 9 bases in the middle. CDR3 bases: TGTGCCAGCAGCGTTGGACAAGGGAACACTGAAGCTTTCTTT. It encodes CASSVGQGNTEAFF.

This clone showed up just a few times. The CDR3 loop is CASSLVDRGNQPQHF. The CDR3 DNA is TGTGCCAGCAGCTTGGTCGACAGGGGGAATCAGCCCCAGCATTTT. The rearrangement links TRBV5-5 to TRBJ1-5, with 9 bases aligning to TRBD1. Trimming at V came to 0 bases and at J to 4 bases, leaving 2 bases not matched to a gene. Germline CDR1 reads SGHKS; CDR2 reads YYEKEE (reference sequence). This CDR3 has 15 amino acids.

V usage is TRBV7-8 and J usage is TRBJ1-6; D possibly corresponds to TRBD1 (5 bases). Germline V gives CDR1 SGHVS, CDR2 FQNEAQ. Trimming left V 5 bases short and J 8 bases short, with 25 bases between. The CDR3 consists of 18 residues. The CDR3 spells CASSLRDPGIRMDSPLHF. The DNA of the CDR3 is TGTGCCAGCAGCCTACGAGACCCAGGGATTAGGATGGATTCACCCCTCCACTTT.